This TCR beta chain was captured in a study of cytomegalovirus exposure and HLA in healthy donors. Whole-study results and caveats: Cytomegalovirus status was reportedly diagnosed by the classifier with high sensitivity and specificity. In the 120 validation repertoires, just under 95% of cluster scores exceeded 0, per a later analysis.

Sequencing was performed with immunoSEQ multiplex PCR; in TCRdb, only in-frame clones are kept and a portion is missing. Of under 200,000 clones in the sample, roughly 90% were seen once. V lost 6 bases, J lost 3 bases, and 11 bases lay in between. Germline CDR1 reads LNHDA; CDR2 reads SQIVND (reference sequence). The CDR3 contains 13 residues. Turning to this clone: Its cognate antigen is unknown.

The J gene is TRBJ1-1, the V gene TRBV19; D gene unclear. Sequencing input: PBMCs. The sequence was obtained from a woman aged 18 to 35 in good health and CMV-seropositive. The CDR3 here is CASSLGRDTEAFF. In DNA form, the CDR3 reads TGTGCCAGTAGCCTTGGGAGAGACACTGAAGCTTTCTTT. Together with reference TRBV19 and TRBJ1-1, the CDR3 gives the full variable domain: DGGITQSPKYLFRKEGQNVTLSCEQNLNHDAMYWYRQDPGQGLRLIYYSQIVNDFQKGDIAEGYSVSREKKESFPLTVTSAQKNPTAFYLCASSLGRDTEAFFGQGTRLTVV.